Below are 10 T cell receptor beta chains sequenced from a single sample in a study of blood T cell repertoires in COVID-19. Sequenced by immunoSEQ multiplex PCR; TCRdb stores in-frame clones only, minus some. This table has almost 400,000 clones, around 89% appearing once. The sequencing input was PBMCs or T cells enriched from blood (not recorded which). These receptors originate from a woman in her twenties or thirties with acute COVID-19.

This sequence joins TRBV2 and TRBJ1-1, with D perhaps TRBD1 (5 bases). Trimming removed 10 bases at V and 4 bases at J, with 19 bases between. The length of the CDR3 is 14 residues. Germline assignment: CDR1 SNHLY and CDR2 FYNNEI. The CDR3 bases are TGTGCCACCCTACGTTTTCAACAGGCCACTGAAGCTTTCTTT. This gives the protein CATLRFQQATEAFF. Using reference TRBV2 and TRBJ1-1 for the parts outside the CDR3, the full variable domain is EPEVTQTPSHQVTQMGQEVILRCVPISNHLYFYWYRQILGQKVEFLVSFYNNEISEKSEIFDDQFSVERPDGSNFTLKIRSTKLEDSAMYFCATLRFQQATEAFFGQGTRLTVV.

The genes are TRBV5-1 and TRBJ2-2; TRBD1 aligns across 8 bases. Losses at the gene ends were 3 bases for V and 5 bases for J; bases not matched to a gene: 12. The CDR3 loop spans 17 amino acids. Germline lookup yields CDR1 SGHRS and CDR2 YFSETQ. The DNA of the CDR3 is TGCGCCAGCAGCTCAGGACAGGGTTTTCTGGTAACCGGGGAGCTGTTTTTT. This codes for CASSSGQGFLVTGELFF. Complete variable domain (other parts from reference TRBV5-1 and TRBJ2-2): KAGVTQTPRYLIKTRGQQVTLSCSPISGHRSVSWYQQTPGQGLQFLFEYFSETQRNKGNFPGRFSGRQFSNSRSEMNVSTLELGDSALYLCASSSGQGFLVTGELFFGEGSRLTVL.

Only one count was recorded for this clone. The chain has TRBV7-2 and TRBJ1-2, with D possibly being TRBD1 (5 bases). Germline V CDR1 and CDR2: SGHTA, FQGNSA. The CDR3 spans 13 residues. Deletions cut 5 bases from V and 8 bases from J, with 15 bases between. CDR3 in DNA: TGTGCCAGCAGCCCCCCCGGGGGGGTAGGCTACACCTTC. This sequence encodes CASSPPGGVGYTF.

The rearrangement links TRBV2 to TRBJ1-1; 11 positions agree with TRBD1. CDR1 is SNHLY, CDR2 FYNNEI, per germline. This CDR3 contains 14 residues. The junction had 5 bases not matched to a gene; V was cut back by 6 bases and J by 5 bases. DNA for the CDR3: TGTGCCAGCAGAGGACAGGGGGCATGGACTGAAGCTTTCTTT. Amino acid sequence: CASRGQGAWTEAFF.

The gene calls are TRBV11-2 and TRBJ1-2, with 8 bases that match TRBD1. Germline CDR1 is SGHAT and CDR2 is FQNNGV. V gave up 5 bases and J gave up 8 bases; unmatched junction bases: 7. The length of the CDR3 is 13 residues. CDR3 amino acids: CASSTGQGSGYTF. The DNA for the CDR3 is TGTGCCAGCAGCACCGGACAGGGCTCAGGCTACACCTTC.

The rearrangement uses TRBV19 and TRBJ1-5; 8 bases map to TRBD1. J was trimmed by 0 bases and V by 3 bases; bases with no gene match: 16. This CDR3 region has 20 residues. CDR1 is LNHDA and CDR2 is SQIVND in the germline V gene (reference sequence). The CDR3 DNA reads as TGTGCCAGTAGTATTTGGGTCTATAGACAGGGGACCCTTAGCAATCAGCCCCAGCATTTT. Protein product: CASSIWVYRQGTLSNQPQHF.

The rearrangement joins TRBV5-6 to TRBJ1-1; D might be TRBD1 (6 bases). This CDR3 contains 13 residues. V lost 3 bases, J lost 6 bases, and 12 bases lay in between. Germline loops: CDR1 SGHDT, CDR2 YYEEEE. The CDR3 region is CASSWSRGAEAFF. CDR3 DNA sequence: TGTGCCAGCAGCTGGTCCAGGGGCGCTGAAGCTTTCTTT. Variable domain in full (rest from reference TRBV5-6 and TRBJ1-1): DAGVTQSPTHLIKTRGQQVTLRCSPKSGHDTVSWYQQALGQGPQFIFQYYEEEERQRGNFPDRFSGHQFPNYSSELNVNALLLGDSALYLCASSWSRGAEAFFGQGTRLTVV.

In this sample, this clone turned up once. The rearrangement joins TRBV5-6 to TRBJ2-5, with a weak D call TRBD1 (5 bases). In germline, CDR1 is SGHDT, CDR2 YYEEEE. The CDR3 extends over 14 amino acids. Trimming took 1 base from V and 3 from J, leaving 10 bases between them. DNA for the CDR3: TGTGCCAGCAGCTTGTGGGTACAGGAAGAGACCCAGTACTTC. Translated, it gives CASSLWVQEETQYF.

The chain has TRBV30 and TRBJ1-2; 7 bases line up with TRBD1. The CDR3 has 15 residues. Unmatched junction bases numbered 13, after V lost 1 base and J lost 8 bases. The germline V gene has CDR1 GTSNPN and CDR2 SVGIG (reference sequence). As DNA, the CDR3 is TGTGCCTGGAGTGGCAGGAAAGGGGGCCTGGGGGGCTACACCTTC. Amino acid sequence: CAWSGRKGGLGGYTF.

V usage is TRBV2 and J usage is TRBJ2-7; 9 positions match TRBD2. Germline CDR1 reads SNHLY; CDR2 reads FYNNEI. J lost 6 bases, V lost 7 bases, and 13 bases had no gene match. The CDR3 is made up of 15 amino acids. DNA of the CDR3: TGTGCCAGCACCCGGTTGGGCGGGGGGGAAGGCGAGCAGTACTTC. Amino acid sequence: CASTRLGGGEGEQYF.